This record concerns one T cell receptor beta chain sequence. The CDR3 sequence is 15 residues long. The germline CDR1 and CDR2 sequences are MNHEY and SMNVEV (reference sequence). V was pared by 3 bases and J by 2 bases, with 11 bases between. The data were taken from a study of shared clonotypes between healthy human individuals. Selected positively for CCR7 and CD45RO-negative, naive CD8 cells excluded terminally differentiated effector memory CD45RA+ cells. At deep level, the assay was performed. Only in-frame clones appear in the TCRdb table, and some are missing; sequencing was by immunoSEQ multiplex PCR. The sample records more than 600,000 clones, about 91% being singletons.

The sequenced sample was naive CD8+ T cells sorted from blood. V gene TRBV27 combines with J gene TRBJ2-1; D is tentatively TRBD1 or TRBD2 (5 bases each). This receptor was obtained from a man aged 30 to 39 in good health. This chain's CDR3 is CASSFGGDPYNEQFF. DNA of the CDR3: TGTGCCAGCAGTTTTGGGGGAGACCCCTACAATGAGCAGTTCTTC.